Following are 11 T cell receptor beta chains from one sample sequenced in a study of T-cell memory formation after mild COVID-19. MiXCR was run by TCRdb on the 5' RACE reads, yielding one entry per CDR3 protein. The sample lists fewer than 650,000 distinct CDR3 sequences; around 15% were seen once. Sequenced input: PBMCs or a T cell subset sorted from them (not recorded which). These receptors all come from an adult woman who had mild COVID-19 (a few samples of this study predate the infection). Cell type and time point are not known.

About this clonotype: Germline is not matched at one junction end, which may reflect a read error. The chain links TRBV18 to TRBJ2-1; D is uncertain. Germline CDR1 KGHSH, CDR2 LQKENI. The CDR3 spans 16 residues. DNA for the CDR3: TGTGCCAGCTCACCACCCTCCGGCGGCTCCGTCGATGAGCAGTTATTC. Translation: CASSPPSGGSVDEQLF.

This clonotype appeared a few times. V gene TRBV3-1 combines with J gene TRBJ1-5; D may be TRBD1 (5 bases). V gave up 4 bases and J gave up 2 bases, with 9 bases separating them. CDR1 is LGHDT and CDR2 is YNNKEL in the germline V gene (reference sequence). This CDR3 has 14 residues. This chain's CDR3 is CASSRGGGNQPQHF. The CDR3 DNA is TGTGCCAGCAGCCGCGGGGGGGGCAATCAGCCCCAGCATTTT.

The V and J genes are TRBV10-3 and TRBJ2-2; D not certain. The CDR3 covers 13 residues. Germline CDR1 reads ENHRY; CDR2 reads SYGVKD. V gave up 4 bases and J gave up 5 bases, with 8 bases separating them. Here the CDR3 DNA reads TGTGCCATCAGTGGGACGGCAACCGGGGAGCTGTTTTTT. This codes for CAISGTATGELFF.

This clonotype was counted a few times. The chain carries TRBV6-5 and TRBJ1-2; D not resolved. Germline assignment: CDR1 MNHEY and CDR2 SVGAGI. Trimming took off 2 bases at V and 6 bases at J, with 13 bases between the two ends. The CDR3 spans 14 residues. The CDR3 reads CASSYAGRANGYTF. The CDR3 DNA reads as TGTGCCAGCAGTTACGCCGGGAGGGCTAATGGCTACACCTTC.

This clonotype has a count of ten or more. The chain joins TRBV27 to TRBJ1-3; D remains unclear. This CDR3 is 15 amino acids long. Germline V CDR1 and CDR2: MNHEY, SMNVEV (reference sequence). V was clipped by 3 bases and J by 0 bases, with 9 bases between them. CDR3 DNA: TGTGCCAGCAGTTTCGGCCCCAGCTCTGGAAACACCATATATTTT. It is translated as CASSFGPSSGNTIYF.

The rearrangement joins TRBV7-6 to TRBJ2-7; 14 nucleotides line up with TRBD2. The trim removed 0 bases at V and 5 bases at J, leaving 3 bases unmatched. CDR1 is SGHVS and CDR2 is FNYEAQ in the germline V gene. The CDR3 runs to 16 residues. This CDR3 is CASSLAGTSGSDEQYF. The CDR3 DNA sequence: TGTGCCAGCAGCTTAGCCGGGACTAGCGGGAGTGACGAGCAGTACTTC. The full variable domain, its missing parts supplied by reference TRBV7-6 and TRBJ2-7, is GAGVSQSPRYKVTKRGQDVALRCDPISGHVSLYWYRQALGQGPEFLTYFNYEAQQDKSGLPNDRFSAERPEGSISTLTIQRTEQRDSAMYRCASSLAGTSGSDEQYFGPGTRLTVT.

V is TRBV19 and J is TRBJ2-7, with 7 bases lining up with TRBD1. There are 15 residues in the CDR3. The germline V gene encodes CDR1 LNHDA and CDR2 SQIVND (reference sequence). With V trimmed by 0 bases and J by 7 bases, 9 bases remained unmatched. CDR3 sequence: CASSIDYRDRKEQYF. In nucleotides, the CDR3 is TGTGCCAGTAGTATAGATTATCGGGACAGAAAAGAGCAGTACTTC.

About this clonotype itself: Its ends do not fully match the called genes, so a read error is possible. The V and J genes are TRBV4-3 and TRBJ1-1, with 7 bases fitting TRBD1. Per the germline V gene, CDR1 is LGHNA and CDR2 is YSLEER. The CDR3 has 15 residues. The CDR3: CASSQNRGRNAEAFF. CDR3 nucleotide sequence: TGCGCCAGCAGCCAAAATAGGGGGCGGAACGCTGAAGCTTTCTTT.

In its sample, this clonotype was seen many times. The chain combines TRBV5-1 with TRBJ2-1, with D perhaps assigned TRBD1 or TRBD2 (6 bases each). CDR3 length: 16 residues. V lost 1 base to trimming and J lost 0 bases, with 11 bases between them. The germline V gene has CDR1 SGHRS and CDR2 YFSETQ. The CDR3 protein is CASSLPGAYSYNEQFF. In nucleotides, the CDR3 is TGCGCCAGCAGCTTGCCGGGGGCCTACTCCTACAATGAGCAGTTCTTC.

V and J are TRBV25-1 and TRBJ2-1; D not resolved. Between the trimmed V and J ends, which lost 7 bases and 4 bases, there was a span of 11 bases. CDR1 MGHDK and CDR2 SYGVNS come from the germline V gene. This CDR3 is built from 13 residues. The CDR3 sequence: CASKMDGYNEQFF. The CDR3 DNA sequence: TGTGCCAGCAAGATGGACGGGTACAATGAGCAGTTCTTC.

This clonotype came up a few times. This rearrangement joins TRBV19 to TRBJ2-3, with a weak D call TRBD2 (5 bases). Germline assignment: CDR1 LNHDA and CDR2 SQIVND (reference sequence). Trimming removed 3 bases at V and 0 bases at J, with 10 bases between. The CDR3 length is 15 residues. The DNA of the CDR3 is TGTGCCAGTAGTATTGGCGGGCCCAGCACAGATACGCAGTATTTT. Encoded protein: CASSIGGPSTDTQYF.